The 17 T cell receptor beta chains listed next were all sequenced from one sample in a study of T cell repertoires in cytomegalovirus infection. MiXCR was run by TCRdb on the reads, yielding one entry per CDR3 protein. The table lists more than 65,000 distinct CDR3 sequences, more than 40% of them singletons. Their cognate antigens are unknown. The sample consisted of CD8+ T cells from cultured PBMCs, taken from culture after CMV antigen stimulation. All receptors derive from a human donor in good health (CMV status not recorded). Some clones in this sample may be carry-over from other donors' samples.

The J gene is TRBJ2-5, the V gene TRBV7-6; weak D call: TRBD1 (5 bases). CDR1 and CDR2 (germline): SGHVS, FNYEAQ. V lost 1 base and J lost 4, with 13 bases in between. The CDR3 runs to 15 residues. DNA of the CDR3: TGTGCCAGCAGCTTAGTGTTCAAGGGGCGAGAGACCCAGTACTTC. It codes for CASSLVFKGRETQYF.

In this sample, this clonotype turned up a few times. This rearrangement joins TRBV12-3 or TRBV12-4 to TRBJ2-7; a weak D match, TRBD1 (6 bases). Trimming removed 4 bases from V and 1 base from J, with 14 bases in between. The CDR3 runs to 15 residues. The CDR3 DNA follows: TGTGCCAGCAGTTCCTACAGGACAGTTTCCTACGAGCAGTACTTC. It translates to CASSSYRTVSYEQYF.

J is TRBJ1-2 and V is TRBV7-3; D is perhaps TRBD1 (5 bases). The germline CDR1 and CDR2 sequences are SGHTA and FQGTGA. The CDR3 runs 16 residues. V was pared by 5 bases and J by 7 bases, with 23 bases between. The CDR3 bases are TGTGCCAGCAGCCCCTCGGGCGGGGGATTCCCTATTGGCTACACCTTC. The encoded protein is CASSPSGGGFPIGYTF.

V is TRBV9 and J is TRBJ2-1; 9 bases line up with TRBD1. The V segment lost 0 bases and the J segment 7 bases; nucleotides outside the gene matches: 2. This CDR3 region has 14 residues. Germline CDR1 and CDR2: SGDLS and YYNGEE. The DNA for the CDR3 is TGTGCCAGCAGCGTAGGGGGACAGGGAAATGAGCAGTTCTTC. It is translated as CASSVGGQGNEQFF.

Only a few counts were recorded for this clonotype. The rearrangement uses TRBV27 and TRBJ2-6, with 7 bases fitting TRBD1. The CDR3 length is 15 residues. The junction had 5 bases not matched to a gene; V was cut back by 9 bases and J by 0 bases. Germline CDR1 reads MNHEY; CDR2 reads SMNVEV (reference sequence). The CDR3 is CASSYRGSGANVLTF. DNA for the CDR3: TGTGCCAGTAGCTACAGGGGCTCTGGGGCCAACGTCCTGACTTTC.

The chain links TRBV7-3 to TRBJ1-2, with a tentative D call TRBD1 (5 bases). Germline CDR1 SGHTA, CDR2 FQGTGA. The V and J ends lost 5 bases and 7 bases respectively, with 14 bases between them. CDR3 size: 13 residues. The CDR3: CASSAYGDAGYTF. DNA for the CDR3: TGTGCCAGCAGCGCCTATGGGGACGCTGGCTACACCTTC.

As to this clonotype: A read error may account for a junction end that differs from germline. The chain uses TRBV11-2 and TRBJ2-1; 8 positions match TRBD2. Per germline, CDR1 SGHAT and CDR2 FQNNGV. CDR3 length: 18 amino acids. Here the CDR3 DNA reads TGTACCAGCAGCTTACACCCTAGCGGGCGGTCGGTTCTTGCTGAGCAGTTCTTC. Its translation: CTSSLHPSGRSVLAEQFF.

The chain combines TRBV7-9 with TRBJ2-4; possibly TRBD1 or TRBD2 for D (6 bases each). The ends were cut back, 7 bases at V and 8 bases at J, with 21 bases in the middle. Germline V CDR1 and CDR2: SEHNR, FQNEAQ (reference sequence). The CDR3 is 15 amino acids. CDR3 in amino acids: CASTPLLGRGDIQYF. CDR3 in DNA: TGTGCCAGCACCCCTCTTTTAGGTAGGGGGGACATTCAGTACTTC.

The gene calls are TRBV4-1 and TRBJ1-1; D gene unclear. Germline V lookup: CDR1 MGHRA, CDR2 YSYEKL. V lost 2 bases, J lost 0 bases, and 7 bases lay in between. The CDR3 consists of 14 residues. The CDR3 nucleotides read TGCGCCAGCAGCCAACCGAACATGAACACTGAAGCTTTCTTT. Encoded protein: CASSQPNMNTEAFF.

The CDR3 loop reads CASSAQGGNIQYF. The CDR3 DNA is TGTGCCAGCAGCGCCCAGGGGGGAAACATTCAGTACTTC. J is TRBJ2-4 and V is TRBV7-3, with a weak D call TRBD1 (7 bases). Germline loops: CDR1 SGHTA, CDR2 FQGTGA. Between the trimmed V and J ends, which lost 5 bases and 6 bases, there was a span of 11 bases. The CDR3 is 13 amino acids. The entire variable domain, with the rest obtained from reference TRBV7-3 and TRBJ2-4, is as follows: GAGVSQTPSNKVTEKGKYVELRCDPISGHTALYWYRQSLGQGPEFLIYFQGTGAADDSGLPNDRFFAVRPEGSVSTLKIQRTERGDSAVYLCASSAQGGNIQYFGAGTRLSVL.

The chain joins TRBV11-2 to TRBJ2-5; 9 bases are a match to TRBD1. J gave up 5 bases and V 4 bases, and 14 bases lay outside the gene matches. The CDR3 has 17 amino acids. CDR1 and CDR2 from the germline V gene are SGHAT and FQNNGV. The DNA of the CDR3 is TGTGCCAGCAGCTCCCCCACCTCGGACAGGGGAAAGGAGACCCAGTACTTC. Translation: CASSSPTSDRGKETQYF.

CDR3 nucleotides: TGTGCCAGCAGCTTACAGGGGGCGCCTGGAAACACCATATATTTT. Translating gives CASSLQGAPGNTIYF. The chain is built from TRBV7-6 and TRBJ1-3; TRBD1 matches 8 bases. The V gene's germline CDR1 is SGHVS and CDR2 FNYEAQ. The CDR3 loop spans 15 amino acids. V lost 2 bases and J lost 2; bases outside the gene matches: 2.

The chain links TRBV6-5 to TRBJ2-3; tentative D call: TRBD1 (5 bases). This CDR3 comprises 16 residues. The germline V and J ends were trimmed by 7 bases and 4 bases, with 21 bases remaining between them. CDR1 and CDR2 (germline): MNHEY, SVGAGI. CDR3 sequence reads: CASTPPTWQGPDTQYF. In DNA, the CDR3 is TGTGCCAGCACCCCTCCTACTTGGCAGGGTCCAGATACGCAGTATTTT.

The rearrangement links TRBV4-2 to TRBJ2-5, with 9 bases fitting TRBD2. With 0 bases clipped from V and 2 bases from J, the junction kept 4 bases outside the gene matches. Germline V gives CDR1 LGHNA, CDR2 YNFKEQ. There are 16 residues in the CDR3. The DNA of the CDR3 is TGTGCCAGCAGCCAAGAAGCGGGAGGCGATCAAGAGACCCAGTACTTC. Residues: CASSQEAGGDQETQYF.

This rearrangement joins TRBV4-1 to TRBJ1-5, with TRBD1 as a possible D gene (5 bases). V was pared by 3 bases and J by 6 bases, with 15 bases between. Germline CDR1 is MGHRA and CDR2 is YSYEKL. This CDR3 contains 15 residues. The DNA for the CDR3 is TGCGCCAGCAGCCATGGTGCGGGGCCAGGTCAGCCCCAGCATTTT. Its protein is CASSHGAGPGQPQHF.

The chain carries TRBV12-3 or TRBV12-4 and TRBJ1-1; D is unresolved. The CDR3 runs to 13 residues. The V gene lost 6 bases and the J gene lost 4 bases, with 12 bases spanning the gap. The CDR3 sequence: CASRLSVGTEAFF. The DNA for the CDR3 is TGTGCCAGCAGACTCTCCGTAGGCACTGAAGCTTTCTTT.

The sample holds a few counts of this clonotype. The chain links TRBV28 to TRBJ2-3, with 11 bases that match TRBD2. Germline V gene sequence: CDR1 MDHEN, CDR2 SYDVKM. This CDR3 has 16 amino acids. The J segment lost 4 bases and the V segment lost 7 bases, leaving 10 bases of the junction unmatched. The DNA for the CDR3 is TGTGCCAGCACCTCCATTAGCGGGGGGGCCGCAGATACGCAGTATTTT. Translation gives CASTSISGGAADTQYF.